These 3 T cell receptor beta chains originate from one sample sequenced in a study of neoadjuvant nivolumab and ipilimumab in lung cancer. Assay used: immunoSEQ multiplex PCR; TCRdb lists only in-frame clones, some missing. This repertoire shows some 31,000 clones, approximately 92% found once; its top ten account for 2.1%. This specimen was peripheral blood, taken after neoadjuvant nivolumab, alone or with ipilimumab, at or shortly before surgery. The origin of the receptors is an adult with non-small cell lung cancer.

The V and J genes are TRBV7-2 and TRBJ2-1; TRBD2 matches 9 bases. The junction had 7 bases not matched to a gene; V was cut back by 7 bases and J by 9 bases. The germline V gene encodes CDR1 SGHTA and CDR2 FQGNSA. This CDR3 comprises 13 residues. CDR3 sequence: CASNRAGGPEQFF. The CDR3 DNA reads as TGTGCCAGCAATCGGGCGGGAGGGCCTGAGCAGTTCTTC.

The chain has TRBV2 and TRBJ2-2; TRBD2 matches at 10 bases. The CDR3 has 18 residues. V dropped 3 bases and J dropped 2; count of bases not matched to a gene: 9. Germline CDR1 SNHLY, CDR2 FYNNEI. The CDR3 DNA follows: TGTGCCAGCAGTGATTATAGACTAGCGGGTTTCAACACCGGGGAGCTGTTTTTT. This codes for CASSDYRLAGFNTGELFF.

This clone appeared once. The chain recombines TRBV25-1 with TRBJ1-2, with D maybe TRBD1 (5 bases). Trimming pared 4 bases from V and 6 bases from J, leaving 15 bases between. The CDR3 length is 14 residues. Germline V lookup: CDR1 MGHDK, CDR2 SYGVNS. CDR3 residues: CASSAGTSRNGYTF. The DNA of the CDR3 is TGTGCCAGCAGTGCGGGGACCTCAAGGAATGGCTACACCTTC.